The source of this TCR beta chain is a study of graft-versus-host responses after intestinal transplantation. Turning to this clone: Antigen specificity is unknown.

Only in-frame clones appear in the TCRdb table, and some are missing; sequencing was by immunoSEQ multiplex PCR. The sample lists about 100,000 clones; more than 85% were seen once. There are 12 residues in the CDR3. Germline assignment: CDR1 MNHNS and CDR2 SASEGT. V lost 8 bases and J 1 base, leaving 6 bases between the germline ends. This chain connects TRBV6-1 to TRBJ2-1; D not resolved. The receptor was isolated from a human donor who received an intestinal transplant. Sample: unstimulated CD4+ T cells sorted from spleen or lymph node cells, taken before intestinal transplant. This CDR3 reads CASQDSYNEQFF. Here the CDR3 DNA reads TGTGCCAGCCAAGATTCCTACAATGAGCAGTTCTTC.